The 16 T cell receptor beta chains presented below share a single source sample, sequenced in a study of blood T cell repertoires in COVID-19. The protocol was immunoSEQ multiplex PCR, while the TCRdb copy is restricted to in-frame clones and leaves out a portion. The sample has 70,000 to 90,000 clones, 65% to 90% seen once. Sequenced: peripheral blood. These receptors were obtained from a man aged 50-59 years with COVID-19, enrolled during active disease.

V gene TRBV30 combines with J gene TRBJ1-6; D is perhaps TRBD1 (5 bases). Per germline, CDR1 GTSNPN and CDR2 SVGIG (reference sequence). The CDR3 is 13 residues long. V lost 2 bases to trimming and J lost 7 bases, with 9 bases between them. CDR3 in amino acids: CAWSQGRNSPLHF. As DNA, the CDR3 is TGTGCCTGGAGTCAGGGCCGGAATTCACCCCTCCACTTT.

The chain recombines TRBV13 with TRBJ1-3, with TRBD1 matching 7 bases. CDR1 PRHDT and CDR2 FYEKMQ come from the germline V gene (reference sequence). V dropped 8 bases and J dropped 4; count of bases not matched to a gene: 2. The CDR3 is made up of 12 amino acids. CDR3 amino acids: CASPGQGNTIYF. The CDR3 bases are TGTGCCAGCCCGGGACAGGGAAACACCATATATTTT.

This clone was seen just once. The chain joins TRBV15 to TRBJ1-2; 7 bases line up with TRBD1. The CDR3 loop spans 14 amino acids. Trimming removed 3 bases from V and 8 bases from J; junction bases left unmatched: 9. Per the germline V gene, CDR1 is LNHNV and CDR2 is YYDKDF (reference sequence). The CDR3 region has the DNA TGTGCCACCAGCAGCCTTTTAGGGGGCTCAGGCTACACCTTC. Translating gives CATSSLLGGSGYTF.

The CDR3 region is CASSPGQAEAFF. CDR3 DNA sequence: TGCGCCAGCAGCCCCGGACAGGCGGAAGCTTTCTTT. J is TRBJ1-1 and V is TRBV5-1; 7 nucleotides align to TRBD1. The CDR3 is 12 residues long. CDR1 and CDR2 (germline): SGHRS, YFSETQ. With V trimmed by 4 bases and J by 8 bases, 5 bases remained unmatched. Full variable domain (missing parts from reference TRBV5-1 and TRBJ1-1): KAGVTQTPRYLIKTRGQQVTLSCSPISGHRSVSWYQQTPGQGLQFLFEYFSETQRNKGNFPGRFSGRQFSNSRSEMNVSTLELGDSALYLCASSPGQAEAFFGQGTRLTVV.

The V and J genes are TRBV24-1 and TRBJ2-3; D is undetermined. V lost 0 bases to trimming and J lost 0 bases, with 9 bases between them. This CDR3 is built from 16 residues. Germline values: CDR1 KGHDR, CDR2 SFDVKD. CDR3 region: CATSDLPGSSTDTQYF. For the CDR3, the DNA is TGTGCCACCAGTGATTTGCCAGGTTCTAGCACAGATACGCAGTATTTT.

The chain carries TRBV30 and TRBJ2-2; 8 positions agree with TRBD2. This CDR3 region has 13 residues. The trim removed 4 bases at V and 6 bases at J, leaving 4 bases unmatched. Looked up from germline, CDR1 is GTSNPN and CDR2 is SVGIG (reference sequence). The CDR3 is CAWNPGRAGELFF. The CDR3 coding sequence is TGTGCCTGGAATCCCGGGAGGGCCGGGGAGCTGTTTTTT.

The chain combines TRBV7-9 with TRBJ1-5; D possibly corresponds to TRBD1 (6 bases). Looked up from germline, CDR1 is SEHNR and CDR2 is FQNEAQ (reference sequence). The CDR3 totals 13 residues. Trimming left V 11 bases short and J 4 bases short, with 15 bases between. The CDR3 DNA sequence: TGTGCCTCACAGGGCCGCGGGAATCAGCCCCAGCATTTT. Amino acid sequence: CASQGRGNQPQHF.

The chain uses TRBV28 and TRBJ2-7; 9 nucleotides line up with TRBD2. Unmatched junction bases numbered 3, after V lost 6 bases and J lost 0 bases. The CDR3 loop spans 14 amino acids. Germline CDR1 reads MDHEN; CDR2 reads SYDVKM. CDR3 residues: CASRTSGYSYEQYF. CDR3 nucleotides: TGTGCCAGCAGGACTAGCGGCTACTCCTACGAGCAGTACTTC.

The chain links TRBV19 to TRBJ1-6, with 9 bases identical to TRBD1. V gave up 6 bases and J gave up 6 bases; unmatched junction bases: 9. This CDR3 contains 16 residues. The V gene's germline CDR1 is LNHDA and CDR2 SQIVND (reference sequence). CDR3 bases: TGTGCCAGTAGCCCAACCGGGACAGGGCTTAATTCACCCCTCCACTTT. This encodes CASSPTGTGLNSPLHF.

The rearrangement links TRBV6-5 to TRBJ1-5; D is ambiguous. This CDR3 comprises 15 residues. Germline V gene sequence: CDR1 MNHEY, CDR2 SVGAGI. Between the trimmed V and J ends, which lost 0 bases and 1 base, there was a span of 7 bases. CDR3 bases: TGTGCCAGCAGTTACTCGTGGGAGAGCAATCAGCCCCAGCATTTT. This gives the protein CASSYSWESNQPQHF.

The chain uses TRBV4-2 and TRBJ2-7, with 11 bases aligning to TRBD1. The junction had 5 bases not matched to a gene; V was cut back by 5 bases and J by 5 bases. The germline gives CDR1 LGHNA, CDR2 YNFKEQ. This CDR3 has 14 residues. This chain's CDR3 is CASSARDRGNEQYF. CDR3 in DNA: TGTGCCAGCAGCGCCCGGGACAGGGGGAACGAGCAGTACTTC.

This chain joins TRBV11-3 and TRBJ2-1; possible D gene TRBD2, 5 bases. The CDR3 covers 14 residues. The germline V gene has CDR1 SGHNT and CDR2 YENEEA. V lost 0 bases, J lost 9 bases, and 12 bases lay in between. The CDR3 nucleotides are TGTGCCAGCAGCTTAGATCGGAGGTCTGGTGAGCAGTTCTTC. This gives the protein CASSLDRRSGEQFF.

This clone occurred once. This chain joins TRBV28 and TRBJ1-5; 7 positions match TRBD1. After removal of 2 bases from V and 5 bases from J, the junction contained 9 bases not matched to a gene. Per the germline V gene, CDR1 is MDHEN and CDR2 is SYDVKM. This CDR3 has 16 amino acids. This CDR3 reads CASSLISTGDDQPQHF. CDR3 sequence (DNA): TGTGCCAGCAGTTTAATAAGTACAGGGGATGATCAGCCCCAGCATTTT.

The CDR3 protein is CASSEDSSYEQYF. DNA of the CDR3: TGTGCCAGCAGTGAGGACAGTTCCTACGAGCAGTACTTC. This sequence joins TRBV25-1 and TRBJ2-7, with a tentative D call TRBD1 (6 bases). Per germline, CDR1 MGHDK and CDR2 SYGVNS. With 3 bases removed from V and 1 base from J, the gap between germline ends came to 7 bases. CDR3 size: 13 residues.

The chain has TRBV10-3 and TRBJ2-3; 8 bases are a match to TRBD2. The ends lost 3 bases at V and 4 bases at J; junction bases unmatched: 3. Germline CDR1 reads ENHRY; CDR2 reads SYGVKD. The CDR3 runs to 14 residues. CDR3 coding DNA: TGTGCCATCAGTGAAACTAGCGGCGCAGATACGCAGTATTTT. Translation: CAISETSGADTQYF.

The chain joins TRBV6-6 to TRBJ1-2, with D hard to call. This CDR3 region has 13 residues. Trimming pared 6 bases from V and 4 bases from J, leaving 12 bases between. CDR1 MNHNY and CDR2 SVGAGI come from the germline V gene (reference sequence). CDR3 amino acids: CASSRGVLYGYTF. CDR3 bases: TGTGCCAGCAGCCGTGGAGTTCTCTATGGCTACACCTTC.